This passage covers 27 T cell receptor beta chains from one sample sequenced in a study of blood T cell repertoires in COVID-19. Produced via immunoSEQ multiplex PCR; TCRdb's table is partial and in-frame only. The sample holds 380,000 or so clones, 80% to 90% seen once. Sample: peripheral blood. These receptors all stem from a man aged 40-49 years with acute or convalescent COVID-19.

The rearrangement links TRBV9 to TRBJ2-3; weak D call: TRBD2 (6 bases). Trimming took 0 bases from V and 3 from J, leaving 11 bases between them. In germline, CDR1 is SGDLS, CDR2 YYNGEE. The CDR3 is 15 amino acids. CDR3 sequence (DNA): TGTGCCAGCAGCGTAGTTTGGGGAGGAACAGATACGCAGTATTTT. Amino acid sequence: CASSVVWGGTDTQYF.

The chain joins TRBV28 to TRBJ1-6, with TRBD1 matching over 10 bases. CDR3 size: 18 residues. Germline CDR1 reads MDHEN; CDR2 reads SYDVKM. J was trimmed by 3 bases and V by 5 bases; bases with no gene match: 10. CDR3 bases: TGTGCCAGCAGTACCTCCGGGACAGGGGATAACTATAATTCACCCCTCCACTTT. Translation gives CASSTSGTGDNYNSPLHF.

The chain is built from TRBV6-5 and TRBJ2-7; D is perhaps TRBD1 (5 bases). CDR1 and CDR2 (germline): MNHEY, SVGAGI. V was cut by 5 bases and J by 7 bases, with 9 bases left in between. The length of the CDR3 is 11 residues. For the CDR3, the DNA is TGTGCCAGCAGTAACAGGTGGGAGCAGTACTTC. Its protein product is CASSNRWEQYF.

The J gene is TRBJ1-5, the V gene TRBV27; TRBD1 matches at 8 bases. CDR3 length: 18 residues. The germline V gene has CDR1 MNHEY and CDR2 SMNVEV (reference sequence). V gave up 7 bases and J gave up 0 bases; unmatched junction bases: 14. The CDR3 DNA is TGTGCCAGCACCAAACAGCAGGGGGCCGCTTATAGCAATCAGCCCCAGCATTTT. It is translated as CASTKQQGAAYSNQPQHF.

The V call is TRBV30, the J call TRBJ1-2, with D perhaps matching TRBD1 (6 bases). Deletions cut 4 bases from V and 3 bases from J, with 12 bases between. Germline V gives CDR1 GTSNPN, CDR2 SVGIG (reference sequence). This CDR3 is built from 13 residues. CDR3 bases: TGTGCCTGGATTCGCAGGGGAGACTATGGCTACACCTTC. It translates to CAWIRRGDYGYTF.

This clone was detected once. The V gene is TRBV5-6, the J gene TRBJ1-3, with TRBD1 matching over 9 bases. The CDR3 totals 17 residues. Germline CDR1 reads SGHDT; CDR2 reads YYEEEE. Trimming at V came to 2 bases and at J to 0 bases, leaving 6 bases not matched to a gene. DNA of the CDR3: TGTGCCAGCAGCTTAACCGGGACAGGGATCTCTGGAAACACCATATATTTT. As protein: CASSLTGTGISGNTIYF.

The chain is built from TRBV7-8 and TRBJ2-7; 14 bases are shared with TRBD2. The CDR3 loop spans 15 amino acids. CDR1 is SGHVS, CDR2 FQNEAQ, per germline. With V trimmed by 1 base and J by 7 bases, 3 bases remained unmatched. The CDR3 DNA is TGTGCCAGCAGCTTAGGAGGGACTAGCGGGGGAGAGCAGTACTTC. This encodes CASSLGGTSGGEQYF.

The CDR3 loop is CASSLYQGAKDTQYF. The CDR3 nucleotides read TGTGCCAGCAGTTTATACCAGGGGGCAAAAGATACGCAGTATTTT. The chain uses TRBV27 and TRBJ2-3; 8 bases map to TRBD1. Germline loops: CDR1 MNHEY, CDR2 SMNVEV (reference sequence). The junction had 5 bases not matched to a gene; V was cut back by 1 base and J by 5 bases. The CDR3 has 15 residues.

The gene calls are TRBV5-1 and TRBJ1-2; 7 bases are a match to TRBD1. This CDR3 region has 15 residues. Germline CDR1 is SGHRS and CDR2 is YFSETQ. Trimming took 4 bases from V and 8 from J; bases not matched to a gene: 14. The CDR3 loop reads CASSPKGAHVGGYTF. The CDR3 nucleotides read TGCGCCAGCAGCCCGAAGGGGGCCCACGTAGGCGGCTACACCTTC.

The rearrangement links TRBV5-4 to TRBJ2-2; 9 nucleotides line up with TRBD1. The CDR3 has 16 amino acids. Germline CDR1 is SGHNT and CDR2 is YYREEE (reference sequence). The trim removed 4 bases at V and 4 bases at J, leaving 8 bases unmatched. CDR3 protein: CASSNTGTGLTGELFF. In DNA, the CDR3 is TGTGCCAGCAGCAACACCGGGACAGGGCTCACCGGGGAGCTGTTTTTT.

The sample holds a few counts of this clone. The chain carries TRBV28 and TRBJ1-4; a weak D match, TRBD1 (5 bases). CDR1 MDHEN and CDR2 SYDVKM come from the germline V gene. Deletions cut 6 bases from V and 12 bases from J, with 17 bases between. CDR3 length equals 13 residues. The chain's CDR3 is CASRTTRAPELFF. CDR3 DNA sequence: TGTGCCAGCAGAACGACCAGGGCGCCCGAACTGTTTTTT.

This clone occurred once. The chain uses TRBV28 and TRBJ2-2, with D maybe TRBD1 (6 bases). CDR3 size: 15 residues. Trimming pared 2 bases from V and 5 bases from J, leaving 12 bases between. CDR1 and CDR2 (germline): MDHEN, SYDVKM. The CDR3: CASSLLGAETGELFF. For the CDR3, the DNA is TGTGCCAGCAGTTTACTGGGGGCTGAGACCGGGGAGCTGTTTTTT. Looking up the rest from reference TRBV28 and TRBJ2-2 gives the full variable domain: DVKVTQSSRYLVKRTGEKVFLECVQDMDHENMFWYRQDPGLGLRLIYFSYDVKMKEKGDIPEGYSVSREKKERFSLILESASTNQTSMYLCASSLLGAETGELFFGEGSRLTVL.

V usage is TRBV28 and J usage is TRBJ1-5; 8 bases match TRBD1. CDR1 is MDHEN and CDR2 is SYDVKM in the germline V gene. V was pared by 9 bases and J by 6 bases, with 4 bases of the junction left unmatched. The CDR3 runs 12 residues. DNA for the CDR3: TGTGCCAGTACAACAGGGGGTCAGCCCCAGCATTTT. Translation gives CASTTGGQPQHF.

V usage is TRBV4-2 and J usage is TRBJ1-2; TRBD1 might be the D (5 bases). The germline CDR1 and CDR2 sequences are LGHNA and YNFKEQ. Trimming cost V 3 bases and J 0 bases, with 20 bases left between them. The CDR3 runs to 18 residues. The CDR3: CASSQEGAGSLSNYGYTF. In DNA, the CDR3 is TGTGCCAGCAGCCAGGAAGGGGCAGGGTCCCTTTCTAACTATGGCTACACCTTC.

This chain joins TRBV4-1 and TRBJ2-1; 8 bases match TRBD1. Per germline, CDR1 MGHRA and CDR2 YSYEKL. Trimming removed 0 bases from V and 7 bases from J; junction bases left unmatched: 11. The CDR3 sequence is 17 residues long. The CDR3: CASSQDATRGLQNEQFF. In DNA form, the CDR3 reads TGCGCCAGCAGCCAAGATGCGACCAGGGGGCTGCAGAATGAGCAGTTCTTC.

This clone was counted once. The chain couples TRBV28 to TRBJ1-5, with 8 bases identical to TRBD1. The trim removed 3 bases at V and 6 bases at J, leaving 4 bases unmatched. Germline V gene data show CDR1 as MDHEN and CDR2 as SYDVKM. CDR3 length: 14 amino acids. CDR3 in amino acids: CASSFRTGPQPQHF. The CDR3 DNA reads TGTGCCAGCAGTTTCAGGACAGGGCCTCAGCCCCAGCATTTT.

V usage is TRBV21-1 and J usage is TRBJ2-5; whether TRBD2, the table's D call, matches the DNA was not checked. TRBV21-1 is tagged as a pseudogene. CDR3 size: 15 residues. This chain's CDR3 is CASSGPLGSQETQYF. DNA of the CDR3: TGTGCCAGCAGCGGACCCTTAGGGAGCCAAGAGACCCAGTACTTC.

This chain links TRBV27 with TRBJ2-7; D gene uncertain. CDR1 MNHEY and CDR2 SMNVEV come from the germline V gene (reference sequence). The CDR3 covers 14 residues. The ends were cut back, 3 bases at V and 1 base at J, with 10 bases in the middle. The CDR3 loop reads CASSLAGPSYEQYF. Written as DNA, the CDR3 is TGTGCCAGCAGTTTGGCAGGCCCGTCCTACGAGCAGTACTTC.

The chain recombines TRBV29-1 with TRBJ1-5, with 7 bases identical to TRBD1. In germline, CDR1 is SQVTM, CDR2 ANQGSEA. V shed 6 bases, J shed 2 bases, and the junction held 4 bases outside the gene matches. The CDR3 extends over 13 amino acids. The CDR3 sequence is CSVQTGGNQPQHF. Written as DNA, the CDR3 is TGCAGCGTACAAACAGGGGGCAATCAGCCCCAGCATTTT.

The chain's CDR3 is CASSIKGGGIVLYDSPLHF. As DNA, the CDR3 is TGTGCCAGTAGTATTAAGGGTGGAGGTATTGTATTATACGATTCACCCCTCCACTTT. V usage is TRBV19 and J usage is TRBJ1-6; the D is unclear. CDR1 LNHDA and CDR2 SQIVND come from the germline V gene (reference sequence). There are 19 residues in the CDR3. The V end lost 3 bases, the J end lost 8 bases, and 26 bases lay between the germline ends.

The J gene is TRBJ1-6, the V gene TRBV28, with TRBD1 matching over 8 bases. Germline lookup yields CDR1 MDHEN and CDR2 SYDVKM. The J segment lost 9 bases and the V segment lost 7 bases, leaving 8 bases of the junction unmatched. The CDR3 loop spans 14 amino acids. CDR3 DNA sequence: TGTGCCAGCACTCCGACAGGGGAGAGTTCACCCCTCCACTTT. As protein: CASTPTGESSPLHF.

The chain has TRBV9 and TRBJ1-1, with D hard to call. V was clipped by 5 bases and J by 2 bases, with 13 bases between them. Germline V gene sequence: CDR1 SGDLS, CDR2 YYNGEE. The CDR3 spans 14 residues. CDR3 loop: CASSLSGFNTEAFF. The CDR3 DNA follows: TGTGCCAGCAGTCTCTCGGGGTTCAACACTGAAGCTTTCTTT.

This chain connects TRBV29-1 to TRBJ1-2; no reliable D call. Germline lookup yields CDR1 SQVTM and CDR2 ANQGSEA. V dropped 7 bases and J dropped 0 bases, with 9 bases sitting between them. The CDR3 is 12 residues long. The CDR3, as DNA: TGCAGCGCCCTAGAGCCTAACTATGGCTACACCTTC. Translation gives CSALEPNYGYTF.

The chain joins TRBV4-1 to TRBJ2-7; 8 bases agree with TRBD2. Germline trimming cut 4 bases from V and 2 bases from J; bases unmatched to any gene: 10. Germline loops: CDR1 MGHRA, CDR2 YSYEKL. CDR3 length: 16 amino acids. CDR3 nucleotides: TGCGCCAGCAGCCCCCCGGGGGGCGGGAGGACCTACGAGCAGTACTTC. Its protein is CASSPPGGGRTYEQYF.

This chain connects TRBV7-8 to TRBJ1-2, with 8 bases fitting TRBD1. The CDR3 covers 16 residues. J gave up 6 bases and V 0 bases, and 9 bases lay outside the gene matches. Germline V gene sequence: CDR1 SGHVS, CDR2 FQNEAQ. CDR3 in amino acids: CASSLARFQGADGYTF. The CDR3 DNA reads as TGTGCCAGCAGCTTAGCTCGTTTTCAGGGGGCTGATGGCTACACCTTC.

The chain couples TRBV7-2 to TRBJ2-3; 10 bases line up with TRBD2. J gave up 4 bases and V 1 base, and 8 bases lay outside the gene matches. The CDR3 is 17 residues long. CDR1 is SGHTA, CDR2 FQGNSA, per germline. The CDR3 bases are TGTGCCAGCAGCTTAGTTCGAGCGGGGGGGCCCGCAGATACGCAGTATTTT. This gives the protein CASSLVRAGGPADTQYF.

The V and J genes are TRBV19 and TRBJ1-1; no firm D call. The germline V and J ends were trimmed by 1 base and 0 bases, with 15 bases remaining between them. Per germline, CDR1 LNHDA and CDR2 SQIVND (reference sequence). The CDR3 has 17 residues. CDR3 residues: CASSIVAEGKMNTEAFF. CDR3 DNA: TGTGCCAGTAGTATAGTGGCCGAGGGCAAGATGAACACTGAAGCTTTCTTT.